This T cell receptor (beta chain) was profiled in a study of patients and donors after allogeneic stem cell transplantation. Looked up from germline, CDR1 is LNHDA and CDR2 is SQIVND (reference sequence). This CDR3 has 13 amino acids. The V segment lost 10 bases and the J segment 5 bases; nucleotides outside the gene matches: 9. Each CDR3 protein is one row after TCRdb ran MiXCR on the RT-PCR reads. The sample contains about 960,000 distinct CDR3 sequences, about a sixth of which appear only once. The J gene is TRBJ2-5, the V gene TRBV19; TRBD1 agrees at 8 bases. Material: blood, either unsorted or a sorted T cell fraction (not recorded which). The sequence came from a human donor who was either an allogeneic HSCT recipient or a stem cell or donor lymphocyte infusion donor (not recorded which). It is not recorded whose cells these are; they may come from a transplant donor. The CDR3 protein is CATADRAKETQYF. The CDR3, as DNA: TGTGCCACCGCGGACAGGGCGAAGGAGACCCAGTACTTC.